Listed below are T cell receptor beta chains from one sample, sequenced in a study of blood T cells in healthy people across ages. MiXCR, applied by TCRdb to the 5' RACE reads, yields one record per CDR3 protein. This table holds more than 500,000 distinct CDR3 sequences, 25% to 30% found once. Sequenced sample: blood. These receptors all come from a woman in her 70s in good health. The CDR3 runs from the conserved cysteine through the conserved F or W. A D gene is named only where the DNA matches it firmly. Where a row states a size, it is once, few, many or the class of an expanded clone; other rows omit it.

D gene	clone size	J gene	V gene	CDR3 protein	CDR3 DNA
.	.	TRBJ2-1	TRBV5-1	CASSLVQGRGEQFF	TGCGCCAGCAGCTTGGTGCAGGGGCGGGGTGAGCAGTTCTTC
.	.	TRBJ2-4	TRBV20-1	CSAREVRGAKNIQYF	TGCAGTGCTAGAGAGGTTAGGGGAGCCAAAAACATTCAGTACTTC
.	.	TRBJ1-3	TRBV3-1	CASSQGRRAGNTIYF	TGTGCCAGCAGCCAAGGGAGGAGGGCTGGAAACACCATATATTTT
.	few	TRBJ1-2	TRBV25-1	CASSNNLDRSGYGYTF	TGTGCCAGCAGTAATAATCTGGACAGAAGTGGCTATGGCTACACCTTC
TRBD1	.	TRBJ1-2	TRBV6-5	CASSYRDRQGHDYTF	TGTGCCAGCAGTTACAGGGACCGACAGGGCCATGACTACACCTTC
.	few	TRBJ2-1	TRBV7-9	CASSSAGRITEQFF	TGTGCCAGCAGCTCTGCGGGGAGGATCACTGAGCAGTTCTTC
TRBD2	.	TRBJ2-3	TRBV6-2/TRBV6-3	CATTRVAGGQGTQYF	TGTGCCACCACCCGGGTAGCGGGGGGCCAAGGTACGCAGTATTTT
.	few	TRBJ1-2	TRBV19	CASSTARNYGYTF	TGTGCCAGTAGTACCGCCAGGAACTATGGCTACACCTTC
.	.	TRBJ1-2	TRBV7-2	CVSSQGYRGSTPNYGYTF	TGTGTCAGCAGCCAGGGGTATCGGGGAAGTACCCCTAACTATGGCTACACCTTC
.	.	TRBJ1-4	TRBV4-2	CASSPGKYPTNVKLFF	TGTGCCAGCAGCCCGGGTAAATATCCAACTAATGTAAAACTGTTTTTT
TRBD1	.	TRBJ1-1	TRBV4-1	CASSAHRGGTEAFF	TGCGCCAGCAGCGCCCACAGGGGCGGGACTGAAGCTTTCTTT
.	.	TRBJ2-3	TRBV18	CASSAIPGRDTQYF	TGTGCCAGCTCAGCCATCCCGGGACGGGATACGCAGTATTTT
.	few	TRBJ1-4	TRBV7-6	CASSLAFGYNEKLFF	TGTGCCAGCAGCTTAGCGTTTGGATATAATGAAAAACTGTTTTTT
.	.	TRBJ2-5	TRBV19	CASSINREVETQYF	TGTGCCAGTAGTATAAACAGGGAAGTGGAGACCCAGTACTTC